These 2 T cell receptor beta chains were all obtained from the same sample, sequenced in a study of early T cells in non-severe SARS-CoV-2 infection. TCRdb re-derived calls from the 5' RACE reads in MiXCR, one entry per CDR3 protein. The table shows about 33,000 distinct CDR3 sequences, with approximately 5% occurring only once. The specimen was whole blood. These receptors were collected from an adult who was a healthcare worker with PCR-confirmed SARS-CoV-2 infection or an uninfected control (not recorded which).

This clonotype has at least ten counts. V is TRBV5-1 and J is TRBJ2-7; TRBD2 agrees at 12 bases. V dropped 4 bases and J dropped 0; count of bases not matched to a gene: 8. The V gene's germline CDR1 is SGHRS and CDR2 YFSETQ. The CDR3 length is 17 residues. The chain's CDR3 is CASSAGLAGPSSYEQYF. CDR3 nucleotide sequence: TGCGCCAGCAGCGCTGGACTAGCGGGACCCTCCTCCTACGAGCAGTACTTC.

By frequency in the sample, this clonotype is medium-sized. The chain recombines TRBV28 with TRBJ1-5; 7 positions match TRBD1. Per germline, CDR1 MDHEN and CDR2 SYDVKM. Trimming took 6 bases from V and 6 from J; bases not matched to a gene: 2. This CDR3 has 12 amino acids. The CDR3 bases are TGTGCCAGCAGGACAGGGTCTCAGCCCCAGCATTTT. Protein: CASRTGSQPQHF.